These 2 T cell receptor beta chains were sequenced from one sample in a study of beta chain features in type 1 diabetes. The sequenced template was cDNA made from the entire isolated RNA. Assay used: immunoSEQ multiplex PCR; TCRdb lists only in-frame clones, some missing. Among around 100,000 clones, 25% to 35% were seen once, and the ten largest hold under 0.55%. No antigen has been assigned to these receptors. Regarding the study as a whole: There was a moderate but significant shortening of TCRB CDR3s in all four CD4+ subsets of Type 1 diabetes patients.

Sample: central memory CD4+ T cells from blood. The origin of the receptors is a young woman with type 1 diabetes.

This rearrangement joins TRBV19 to TRBJ2-1, with 7 bases aligning to TRBD1. The CDR3 consists of 14 residues. The junction had 8 bases not matched to a gene; V was cut back by 5 bases and J by 7 bases. CDR1 and CDR2 from the germline V gene are LNHDA and SQIVND (reference sequence). The CDR3 spells CASSPSDRRNEQFF. The CDR3 coding sequence is TGTGCCAGTAGTCCTTCGGACAGGCGGAATGAGCAGTTCTTC.

The chain carries TRBV5-1 and TRBJ2-5, with D tentatively TRBD1 (5 bases). The CDR3 has 12 residues. Per the germline V gene, CDR1 is SGHRS and CDR2 is YFSETQ. V was shortened by 1 base and J by 4 bases, with 5 bases between the two germline ends. CDR3 in amino acids: CASSLQGETQYF. CDR3 nucleotides: TGCGCCAGCAGCTTGCAGGGAGAGACCCAGTACTTC.